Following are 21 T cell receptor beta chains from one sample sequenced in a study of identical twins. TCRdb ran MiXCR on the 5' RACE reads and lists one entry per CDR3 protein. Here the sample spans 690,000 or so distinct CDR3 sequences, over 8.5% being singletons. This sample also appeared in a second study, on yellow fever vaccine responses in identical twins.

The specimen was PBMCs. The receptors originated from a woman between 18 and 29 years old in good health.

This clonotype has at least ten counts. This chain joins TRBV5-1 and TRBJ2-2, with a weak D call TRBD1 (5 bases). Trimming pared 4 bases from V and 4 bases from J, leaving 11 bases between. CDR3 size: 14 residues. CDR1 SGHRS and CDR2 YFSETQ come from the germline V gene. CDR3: CASSLEGVTGELFF. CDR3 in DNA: TGCGCCAGCAGCCTCGAAGGGGTCACCGGGGAGCTGTTTTTT. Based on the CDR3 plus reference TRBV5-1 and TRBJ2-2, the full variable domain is KAGVTQTPRYLIKTRGQQVTLSCSPISGHRSVSWYQQTPGQGLQFLFEYFSETQRNKGNFPGRFSGRQFSNSRSEMNVSTLELGDSALYLCASSLEGVTGELFFGEGSRLTVL.

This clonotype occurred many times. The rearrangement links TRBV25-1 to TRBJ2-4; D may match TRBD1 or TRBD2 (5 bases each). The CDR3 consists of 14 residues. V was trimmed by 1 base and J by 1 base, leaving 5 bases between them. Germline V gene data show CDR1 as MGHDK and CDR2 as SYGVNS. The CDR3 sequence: CASSEWGAKNIQYF. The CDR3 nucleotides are TGTGCCAGCAGTGAATGGGGGGCCAAAAACATTCAGTACTTC. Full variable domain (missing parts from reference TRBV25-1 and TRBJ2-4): EADIYQTPRYLVIGTGKKITLECSQTMGHDKMYWYQQDPGMELHLIHYSYGVNSTEKGDLSSESTVSRIRTEHFPLTLESARPSHTSQYLCASSEWGAKNIQYFGAGTRLSVL.

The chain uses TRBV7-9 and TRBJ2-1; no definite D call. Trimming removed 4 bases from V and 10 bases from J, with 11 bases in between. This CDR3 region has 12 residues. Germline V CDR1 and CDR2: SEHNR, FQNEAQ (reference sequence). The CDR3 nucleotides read TGTGCCAGCAGCTCATCCCTCCGGGAGCAGTTCTTC. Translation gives CASSSSLREQFF.

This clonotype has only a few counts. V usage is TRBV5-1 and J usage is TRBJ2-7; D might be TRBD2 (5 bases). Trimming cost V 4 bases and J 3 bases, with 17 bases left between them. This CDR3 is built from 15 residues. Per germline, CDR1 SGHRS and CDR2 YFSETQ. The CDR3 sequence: CASSQLSTSLYEQYF. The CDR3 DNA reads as TGCGCCAGCAGCCAATTGAGCACTAGTCTCTACGAGCAGTACTTC.

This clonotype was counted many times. CDR3 sequence (DNA): TGTGCCAGCAGTTTGGGGACTAGCGGCAATGAGCAGTTCTTC. Translating it yields CASSLGTSGNEQFF. The chain employs TRBV7-9 and TRBJ2-1, with 11 positions matching TRBD2. Germline-derived CDR1 and CDR2 are SEHNR and FQNEAQ (reference sequence). This CDR3 contains 14 residues. V lost 6 bases, J lost 6 bases, and 4 bases stayed unmatched.

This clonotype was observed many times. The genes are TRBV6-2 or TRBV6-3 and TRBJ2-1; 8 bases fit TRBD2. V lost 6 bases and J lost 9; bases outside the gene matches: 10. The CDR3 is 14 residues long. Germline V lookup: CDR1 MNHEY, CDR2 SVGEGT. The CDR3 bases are TGTGCCAGCAGAGAAGGGACTAGAATTGGTGAGCAGTTCTTC. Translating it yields CASREGTRIGEQFF.

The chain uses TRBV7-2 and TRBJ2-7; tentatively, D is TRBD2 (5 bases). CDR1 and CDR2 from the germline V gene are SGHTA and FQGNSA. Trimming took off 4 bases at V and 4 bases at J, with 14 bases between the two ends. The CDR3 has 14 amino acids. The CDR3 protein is CASSSRGSAYEQYF. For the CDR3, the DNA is TGTGCCAGCAGCTCCCGAGGGTCGGCTTACGAGCAGTACTTC.

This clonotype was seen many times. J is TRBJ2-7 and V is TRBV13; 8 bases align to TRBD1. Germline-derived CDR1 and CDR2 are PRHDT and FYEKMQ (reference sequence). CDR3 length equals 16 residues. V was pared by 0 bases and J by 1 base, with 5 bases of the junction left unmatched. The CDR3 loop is CASSLGMRTGSYEQYF. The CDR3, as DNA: TGTGCCAGCAGCTTAGGCATGCGGACAGGGTCCTACGAGCAGTACTTC.

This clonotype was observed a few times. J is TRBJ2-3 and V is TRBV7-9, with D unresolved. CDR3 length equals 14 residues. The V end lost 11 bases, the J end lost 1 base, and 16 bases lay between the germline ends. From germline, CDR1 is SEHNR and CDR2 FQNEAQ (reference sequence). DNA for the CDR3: TGTGCCTCATCGAACTGGGCGGGCACAGATACGCAGTATTTT. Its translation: CASSNWAGTDTQYF.

CDR3 sequence: CASLAGVSYEQYF. CDR3 in DNA: TGTGCCAGCCTAGCGGGAGTGTCCTACGAGCAGTACTTC. The chain carries TRBV2 and TRBJ2-7, with TRBD2 matching over 10 bases. Unmatched junction bases numbered 2, after V lost 8 bases and J lost 1 base. Germline V gives CDR1 SNHLY, CDR2 FYNNEI. This CDR3 spans 13 amino acids.

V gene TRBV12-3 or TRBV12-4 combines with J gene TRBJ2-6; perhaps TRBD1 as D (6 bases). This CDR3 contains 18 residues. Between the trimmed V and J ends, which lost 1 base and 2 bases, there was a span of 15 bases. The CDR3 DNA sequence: TGTGCCAGCAGTTTAGTTGGGGGCCTCGGCACTGGGGCCAACGTCCTGACTTTC. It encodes CASSLVGGLGTGANVLTF.

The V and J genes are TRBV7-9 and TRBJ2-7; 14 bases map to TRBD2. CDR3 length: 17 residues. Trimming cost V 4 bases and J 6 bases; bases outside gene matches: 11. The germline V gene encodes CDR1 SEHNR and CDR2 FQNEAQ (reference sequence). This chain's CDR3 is CASSSYATSGGAREQYF. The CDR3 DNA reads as TGTGCCAGCAGCTCATACGCGACTAGCGGGGGGGCCCGCGAGCAGTACTTC.

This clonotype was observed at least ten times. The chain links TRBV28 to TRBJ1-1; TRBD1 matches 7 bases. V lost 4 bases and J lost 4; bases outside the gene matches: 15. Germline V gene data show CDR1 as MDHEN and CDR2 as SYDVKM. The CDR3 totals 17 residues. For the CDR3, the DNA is TGTGCCAGCAGTTACTATATCGCCGGGACAGCTTTCACTGAAGCTTTCTTT. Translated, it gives CASSYYIAGTAFTEAFF.

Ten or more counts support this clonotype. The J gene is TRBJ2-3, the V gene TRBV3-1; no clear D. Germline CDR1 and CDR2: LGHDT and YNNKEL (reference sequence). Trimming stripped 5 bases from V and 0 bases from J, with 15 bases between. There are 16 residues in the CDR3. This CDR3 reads CASSYLRASSTDTQYF. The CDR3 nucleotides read TGTGCCAGCAGCTATCTAAGGGCCTCTAGCACAGATACGCAGTATTTT.

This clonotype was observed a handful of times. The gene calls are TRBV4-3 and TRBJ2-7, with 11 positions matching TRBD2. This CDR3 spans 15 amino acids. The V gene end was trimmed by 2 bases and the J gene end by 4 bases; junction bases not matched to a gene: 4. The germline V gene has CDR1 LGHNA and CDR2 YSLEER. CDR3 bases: TGCGCCAGCAGCCAACCAGGACTAGCGGGTTACGAGCAGTACTTC. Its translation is CASSQPGLAGYEQYF.

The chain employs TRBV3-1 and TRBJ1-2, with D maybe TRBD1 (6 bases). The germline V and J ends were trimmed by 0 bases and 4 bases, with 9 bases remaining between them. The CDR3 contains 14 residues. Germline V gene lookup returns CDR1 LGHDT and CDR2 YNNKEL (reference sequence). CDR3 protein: CASSQDRGTYGYTF. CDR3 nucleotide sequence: TGTGCCAGCAGCCAAGACAGGGGCACCTATGGCTACACCTTC.

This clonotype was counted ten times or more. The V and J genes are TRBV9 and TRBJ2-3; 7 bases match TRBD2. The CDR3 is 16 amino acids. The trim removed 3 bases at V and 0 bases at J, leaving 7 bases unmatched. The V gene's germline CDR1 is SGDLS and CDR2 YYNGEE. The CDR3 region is CASSGRGTSSTDTQYF. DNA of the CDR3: TGTGCCAGCAGCGGGCGGGGGACCTCTAGCACAGATACGCAGTATTTT.

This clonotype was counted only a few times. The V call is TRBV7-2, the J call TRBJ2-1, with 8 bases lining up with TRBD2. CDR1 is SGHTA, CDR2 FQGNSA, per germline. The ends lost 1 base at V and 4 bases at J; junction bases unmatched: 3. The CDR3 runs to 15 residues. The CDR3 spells CASSLVAGRYNEQFF. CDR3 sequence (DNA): TGTGCCAGCAGCTTAGTAGCGGGGAGATACAATGAGCAGTTCTTC.

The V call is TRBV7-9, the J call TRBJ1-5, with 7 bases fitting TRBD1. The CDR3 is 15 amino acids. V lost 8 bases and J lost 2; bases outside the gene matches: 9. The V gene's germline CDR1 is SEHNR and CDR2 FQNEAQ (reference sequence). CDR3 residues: CASVLGDSGNQPQHF. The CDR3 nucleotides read TGTGCCAGCGTCTTAGGGGACAGCGGCAATCAGCCCCAGCATTTT.

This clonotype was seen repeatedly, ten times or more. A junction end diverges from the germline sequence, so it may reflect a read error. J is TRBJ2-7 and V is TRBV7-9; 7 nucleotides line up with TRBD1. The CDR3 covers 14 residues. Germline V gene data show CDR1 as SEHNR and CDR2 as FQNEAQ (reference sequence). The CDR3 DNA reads TGCGCCAGCAGCAGCCGGGACAGCCCCTACGAGCAGTACTTC. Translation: CASSSRDSPYEQYF. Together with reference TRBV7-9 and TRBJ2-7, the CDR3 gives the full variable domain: DTGVSQNPRHKITKRGQNVTFRCDPISEHNRLYWYRQTLGQGPEFLTYFQNEAQLEKSRLLSDRFSAERPKGSFSTLEIQRTEQGDSAMYLCASSSRDSPYEQYFGPGTRLTVT.

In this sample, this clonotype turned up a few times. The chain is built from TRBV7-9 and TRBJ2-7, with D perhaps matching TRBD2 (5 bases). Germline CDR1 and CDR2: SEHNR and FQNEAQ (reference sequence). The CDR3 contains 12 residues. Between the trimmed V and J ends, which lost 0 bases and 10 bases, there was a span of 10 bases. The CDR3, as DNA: TGTGCCAGCAGCTTAGCCACCTCGGGACAGTACTTC. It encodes CASSLATSGQYF.